Listed below are T cell receptor beta chains from one sample, sequenced in a study of cytomegalovirus exposure and HLA in healthy donors. Method: immunoSEQ multiplex PCR; TCRdb's copy keeps in-frame clones and lacks some. This sample carries 150,000 to 200,000 clones, around 90% of them seen once, and the ten largest clones take around 0.99%. Material: PBMCs. All receptors come from a boy aged 2-15 years in good health and CMV-seronegative. Each CDR3 is given without its conserved first and last residue. Each record gives: V gene, J gene, CDR3 length, CDR3 protein.

v_gene: TRBV2
j_gene: TRBJ2-6
len: 14
CDR3aa: ASLQPDSRRANVLT

v_gene: TRBV7-2
j_gene: TRBJ2-3
len: 14
CDR3aa: ASSSQTSAHTDTQY

v_gene: TRBV5-1
j_gene: TRBJ1-2
len: 13
CDR3aa: ASSSGGTARGGYT

v_gene: TRBV5-4
j_gene: TRBJ1-6
len: 13
CDR3aa: ASSLSGAPDSPLH

v_gene: TRBV6-1
j_gene: TRBJ1-5
len: 16
CDR3aa: ASSVGVDRSYSNQPQH

v_gene: TRBV9
j_gene: -
len: 13
CDR3aa: ASSVGDIHSYEQY

v_gene: TRBV6-1
j_gene: TRBJ2-7
len: 13
CDR3aa: ASRVGSLGSYEQY

v_gene: TRBV5-1
j_gene: TRBJ2-1
len: 15
CDR3aa: ASSTRPLAGWWGEQF

v_gene: TRBV2
j_gene: TRBJ2-2
len: 13
CDR3aa: ATKKEQANTGELF

v_gene: TRBV4-1
j_gene: TRBJ1-4
len: 11
CDR3aa: ASSIVYREKLF

v_gene: TRBV5-1
j_gene: TRBJ1-1
len: 11
CDR3aa: ASRQDPNTEAF

v_gene: TRBV6-1
j_gene: TRBJ2-5
len: 15
CDR3aa: ASSEKGLAGGGGTQY

v_gene: TRBV2
j_gene: TRBJ2-1
len: 13
CDR3aa: ASSYTFSSYNEQF

v_gene: TRBV5-1
j_gene: TRBJ2-5
len: 14
CDR3aa: ASSIILTGGWETQY

v_gene: TRBV28
j_gene: TRBJ1-1
len: 10
CDR3aa: ASSSPGGEAF

v_gene: TRBV19
j_gene: TRBJ1-1
len: 15
CDR3aa: ASSIQRQGWFDTEAF

v_gene: TRBV7-7
j_gene: TRBJ2-3
len: 14
CDR3aa: ASSLGSSGGADTQY

v_gene: TRBV6-1
j_gene: TRBJ1-2
len: 12
CDR3aa: ASSEAQGDYGYT

v_gene: TRBV15
j_gene: TRBJ1-5
len: 13
CDR3aa: ATSRDRQVNQPQH

v_gene: TRBV27
j_gene: TRBJ2-2
len: 15
CDR3aa: ASSRRLAGGPTGELF

v_gene: TRBV9
j_gene: TRBJ2-5
len: 12
CDR3aa: ASSVSGAQETQY

v_gene: TRBV2
j_gene: TRBJ1-4
len: 13
CDR3aa: ASSGRTGGHEKLF

v_gene: TRBV5-1
j_gene: TRBJ2-3
len: 13
CDR3aa: ASSADFGGTDTQY

v_gene: TRBV28
j_gene: TRBJ1-2
len: 14
CDR3aa: ASRVGRGGLFYGYT

v_gene: TRBV6-5
j_gene: TRBJ1-4
len: 13
CDR3aa: ASSTRWRTNEKLF

v_gene: TRBV6-1
j_gene: TRBJ1-2
len: 11
CDR3aa: ASSAGTGYGYT

v_gene: TRBV5-8
j_gene: TRBJ2-2
len: 12
CDR3aa: ASSGRQNTGELF